Listed below are T cell receptor beta chains from one sample, sequenced in a study of T-cell memory formation after mild COVID-19. Using its own MiXCR run on the 5' RACE reads, TCRdb lists one record per CDR3 protein. The profile covers roughly 410,000 distinct CDR3 sequences, with 20% to 25% appearing a single time and around 8.8% taken by the ten largest. Sequencing was performed on PBMCs or a T cell subset sorted from them (not recorded which). The receptors shown here come from an adult woman who had mild COVID-19 (a few samples of this study predate the infection). Cell type and time point are not known. The CDR3 runs from the conserved cysteine through the conserved F or W. Fields, in order: clone size, V gene, D gene, J gene, CDR3 protein, CDR3 DNA. D genes are given only for firm matches. Expanded clones are given a class, and other clones once, few, many or no size at all.

-	TRBV7-9	-	TRBJ1-1	CASSLANAGSAEAFF	TGTGCCAGCAGCTTAGCGAATGCAGGGTCTGCTGAAGCTTTCTTT
-	TRBV5-6	-	TRBJ2-7	CASSSGTEAFRYF	TGTGCCAGCAGTTCCGGGACGGAGGCCTTTCGGTACTTC
few	TRBV29-1	-	TRBJ2-5	CSVAARNRQETQYF	TGCAGCGTTGCCGCAAGGAATCGGCAAGAGACCCAGTACTTC
few	TRBV4-1	-	TRBJ1-3	CASSQGWGNTIYF	TGCGCCAGCAGCCAAGGATGGGGGAACACCATATATTTT
-	TRBV12-3/TRBV12-4	-	TRBJ1-4	CASSFRGEKLFF	TGTGCCAGCAGTTTTCGGGGTGAAAAACTGTTTTTT
few	TRBV3-1	-	TRBJ1-4	CASSQIRTDEKLFF	TGTGCCAGCAGCCAAATAAGGACGGATGAAAAACTGTTTTTT
once	TRBV20-1	-	TRBJ1-1	CSARFGPLEAFF	TGCAGTGCTAGATTTGGGCCGCTTGAAGCTTTCTTT
-	TRBV12-3/TRBV12-4	-	TRBJ1-5	CASSLSMNQPQHF	TGTGCCAGCAGTTTATCGATGAATCAGCCCCAGCATTTT
-	TRBV21-1	-	TRBJ1-2	CASSKWQRSGEYYGYTF	TGTGCCAGCAGCAAATGGCAAAGAAGTGGTGAATACTATGGCTACACCTTC
-	TRBV29-1	TRBD1	TRBJ2-1	CSVAQGPPSEQFF	TGCAGCGTTGCACAGGGGCCGCCCAGTGAGCAGTTCTTC